The clone carrying this T cell receptor beta chain has only a few counts. Its specificity is not known. This record comes from a study of T cell repertoires in cytomegalovirus infection. Study as a whole: It was recently identified HLA-C-restricted and well-studied HLA-B-restricted CMV epitopes that the study used.

One entry per CDR3 protein results from TCRdb running MiXCR on the reads. The sample lists roughly 700,000 distinct CDR3 sequences, around a third occurring once. Study observations and caveats: Clonotype analysis showed dominance of the ex vivo response by HLA-C-restricted CMV-specific TCR beta clonotypes.

The receptor was derived from a human donor in good health (CMV status not recorded). Some clones in this sample may be carry-over from other donors' samples. The sample consisted of cultured PBMCs, taken from culture after CMV antigen stimulation.

The CDR3 DNA is TGTGCCAGCAGCCCGGGGGGGTCCGGAGGAGGCAGAAACATTCAGTACTTC. This gives the protein CASSPGGSGGGRNIQYF. This chain joins TRBV7-2 and TRBJ2-4; 8 bases are a match to TRBD2. The junction had 15 bases not matched to a gene; V was cut back by 5 bases and J by 6 bases. Germline V gives CDR1 SGHTA, CDR2 FQGNSA. The CDR3 spans 17 residues. The entire variable domain, with the rest obtained from reference TRBV7-2 and TRBJ2-4, is as follows: GAGVSQSPSNKVTEKGKDVELRCDPISGHTALYWYRQSLGQGLEFLIYFQGNSAPDKSGLPSDRFSAERTGGSVSTLTIQRTQQEDSAVYLCASSPGGSGGGRNIQYFGAGTRLSVL.